Each of the 24 T cell receptor beta chains below was sequenced from the same sample in a study of T-cell reconstitution after alpha-beta-depleted transplantation in children listed by TCRdb under 2016. What this sample's treatment or condition label stands for: allogeneic hematopoietic cell transplantation with graft depleted of TCRalphabeta T cells and CD19 B cells. The protocol used for the library was PCR. The sequencer listed for this sample is Illumina HiSeq 2500. TCR libraries were prepared with molecular barcoding, using unique molecular identifiers to normalize TCRbeta repertoire quantification. TCRdb trimmed public reads at Q25 via fastp, called clones via MiXCR and kept in-frame beta chains. One record per CDR3 amino acid sequence lists the most common genes and DNA. The sample data list over 150,000 distinct CDR3 sequences, and about 6.6% of these were observed just once. The ten largest account for about 5.9% of the sample.

This specimen was PBMCs, taken before TCRalphabeta/CD19-depleted stem cell transplant. The receptors come from a boy younger than 10 with acute lymphoblastic leukemia, due to receive a stem cell transplant.

This clonotype was picked up many times. This rearrangement joins TRBV12-3 or TRBV12-4 to TRBJ2-7; 11 bases fit TRBD2. The CDR3 contains 15 residues. Trimming cost V 4 bases and J 5 bases; bases outside gene matches: 7. In nucleotides, the CDR3 is TGTGCCAGCAGTTCTGAACTAGCGGGAGTAGACGAGCAGTACTTC. Protein sequence: CASSSELAGVDEQYF.

The table lists this clonotype with many counts. The CDR3 DNA follows: TGCAGCGTTGTAAACCCGACAGGGGGCTACACCTTC. Translating it yields CSVVNPTGGYTF. The rearrangement uses TRBV29-1 and TRBJ1-2, with TRBD1 identical over 7 bases. The CDR3 spans 12 residues. Trimming took 4 bases from V and 8 from J; bases not matched to a gene: 7. Germline CDR1 reads SQVTM; CDR2 reads ANQGSEA.

This clonotype was seen repeatedly, ten times or more. The rearrangement uses TRBV29-1 and TRBJ2-1, with 7 bases matching TRBD2. The CDR3 runs to 14 residues. J gave up 3 bases and V 6 bases, and 8 bases lay outside the gene matches. CDR1 SQVTM and CDR2 ANQGSEA come from the germline V gene. In DNA, the CDR3 is TGCAGCGTCTCCTCCCGGGACTACTACAATGAGCAGTTCTTC. Its protein is CSVSSRDYYNEQFF.

The table lists this clonotype with many counts. The chain combines TRBV5-1 with TRBJ2-5; 9 bases align to TRBD1. Germline CDR1 is SGHRS and CDR2 is YFSETQ. The V and J ends lost 0 bases and 5 bases, in that order; junction bases with no gene match: 14. This CDR3 is built from 18 residues. The CDR3 DNA follows: TGCGCCAGCAGCTTGGCACCCGGGACAGGGCTGGCAGGGGAGACCCAGTACTTC. Translation gives CASSLAPGTGLAGETQYF.

The sample holds many counts of this clonotype. The rearrangement links TRBV29-1 to TRBJ2-1, with D perhaps given as TRBD1 or TRBD2 (5 bases each). CDR1 and CDR2 from the germline V gene are SQVTM and ANQGSEA. The CDR3 covers 10 residues. The V gene lost 6 bases and the J gene lost 15 bases, with 15 bases spanning the gap. CDR3 sequence reads: CSVLHGAVFF. CDR3 DNA: TGCAGCGTACTCCACGGGGCGGTGTTCTTC.

This clonotype was found many times. V is TRBV5-1 and J is TRBJ1-1; D is perhaps TRBD1 (5 bases). Germline CDR1 reads SGHRS; CDR2 reads YFSETQ. Trimming took 10 bases from V and 4 from J, leaving 17 bases between them. This CDR3 region has 13 residues. CDR3 loop: CAGGCRESTEAFF. The CDR3 coding sequence is TGCGCCGGAGGTTGCAGGGAGAGCACTGAAGCTTTCTTT.

This chain connects TRBV29-1 to TRBJ1-1; TRBD1 is a possible D gene (5 bases). Germline CDR1 reads SQVTM; CDR2 reads ANQGSEA. The CDR3 is 12 amino acids. The ends were cut back, 4 bases at V and 3 bases at J, with 9 bases in the middle. CDR3 region: CSVGGGDTEAFF. The DNA for the CDR3 is TGCAGCGTTGGGGGGGGGGACACTGAAGCTTTCTTT.

Comment on this clonotype: A much larger clone differs by one base, so this may be a read error. The chain has TRBV7-8 and TRBJ1-6; the match to TRBD1 covers 7 bases. V lost 6 bases to trimming and J lost 5 bases; unmatched junction nucleotides: 7. CDR3 size: 15 residues. Germline CDR1 and CDR2: SGHVS and FQNEAQ. The chain's CDR3 is CASSAGQMHNSPLHF. As DNA, the CDR3 is TGTGCCAGCAGTGCGGGACAGATGCATAATTCACCCCTCCACTTT. The full variable domain, completed using reference TRBV7-8 and TRBJ1-6, is GAGVSQSPRYKVAKRGQDVALRCDPISGHVSLFWYQQALGQGPEFLTYFQNEAQLDKSGLPSDRFFAERPEGSVSTLKIQRTQQEDSAVYLCASSAGQMHNSPLHFGNGTRLTVT.

In its sample, this clonotype was seen a few times. J is TRBJ2-5 and V is TRBV7-2; D unclear. This CDR3 contains 14 residues. V gave up 3 bases and J gave up 1 base, with 9 bases separating them. Germline-derived CDR1 and CDR2 are SGHTA and FQGNSA. CDR3 sequence (DNA): TGTGCCAGCAGCTTTCCCGGCCTCCAAGAGACCCAGTACTTC. Translation: CASSFPGLQETQYF.

The table lists this clonotype with many counts. The J gene is TRBJ2-7, the V gene TRBV20-1, with D possibly matching TRBD2 (5 bases). CDR3 size: 12 residues. CDR1 and CDR2 from the germline V gene are DFQATT and SNEGSKA (reference sequence). CDR3 DNA sequence: TGCAGCTCGCGGGCGGGTTCCTACGAGCAGTACTTC. Encoded protein: CSSRAGSYEQYF.

This clonotype has a count of ten or more. This rearrangement joins TRBV6-2 or TRBV6-3 to TRBJ2-5, with 11 bases matching TRBD2. V gave up 2 bases and J gave up 4 bases; unmatched junction bases: 0. Germline-derived CDR1 and CDR2 are MNHEY and SVGEGT. This CDR3 region has 14 residues. The chain's CDR3 is CASSYGLAGETQYF. The DNA for the CDR3 is TGTGCCAGCAGTTACGGACTAGCGGGAGAGACCCAGTACTTC.

This clonotype has only a few counts. The chain uses TRBV15 and TRBJ2-7; D not resolved. V was shortened by 1 base and J by 5 bases, with 6 bases between the two germline ends. The CDR3 has 12 residues. The germline gives CDR1 LNHNV, CDR2 YYDKDF (reference sequence). The CDR3 nucleotides are TGTGCCACCAGCAGAGGACCCGACGAGCAGTACTTC. Translation: CATSRGPDEQYF.

The sample holds many counts of this clonotype. The chain recombines TRBV12-5 with TRBJ2-1; a weak D match, TRBD2 (6 bases). Trimming took 8 bases from V and 0 from J, leaving 14 bases between them. Per the germline V gene, CDR1 is LGHNT and CDR2 is FRNRAP. CDR3 length: 15 residues. The DNA for the CDR3 is TGTGCTAGTACCGGGGGTTTGAGCTCCTACAATGAGCAGTTCTTC. As protein: CASTGGLSSYNEQFF.

This clonotype was found many times. The CDR3 sequence: CASSRGGGLNEQFF. CDR3 in DNA: TGTGCCAGCAGCCGCGGGGGGGGGCTCAATGAGCAGTTCTTC. The chain recombines TRBV7-3 with TRBJ2-1; 9 bases align to TRBD2. The length of the CDR3 is 14 residues. V lost 5 bases and J lost 6; bases outside the gene matches: 5. Germline loops: CDR1 SGHTA, CDR2 FQGTGA. Full variable domain (rest looked up from reference TRBV7-3 and TRBJ2-1): GAGVSQTPSNKVTEKGKYVELRCDPISGHTALYWYRQSLGQGPEFLIYFQGTGAADDSGLPNDRFFAVRPEGSVSTLKIQRTERGDSAVYLCASSRGGGLNEQFFGPGTRLTVL.

The table lists this clonotype with many counts. The chain links TRBV12-3 or TRBV12-4 to TRBJ1-1; 8 bases match TRBD1. The CDR3 length is 16 residues. V lost 6 bases, J lost 1 base, and 10 bases stayed unmatched. DNA for the CDR3: TGTGCCAGCAGATGGCTACAGGGGGGAGCGAACACTGAAGCTTTCTTT. Encoded protein: CASRWLQGGANTEAFF.

This clonotype was counted many times. The V gene is TRBV28, the J gene TRBJ1-5; D is perhaps TRBD1 (6 bases). The length of the CDR3 is 16 residues. The germline gives CDR1 MDHEN, CDR2 SYDVKM. The V end was cut by 2 bases, the J end by 0 bases, with 11 bases between. CDR3 nucleotide sequence: TGTGCCAGCAGTTTAACAGGGTCCTATAGCAATCAGCCCCAGCATTTT. Translated: CASSLTGSYSNQPQHF.

This clonotype has at least ten counts. The V gene is TRBV28, the J gene TRBJ2-2, with D possibly being TRBD1 or TRBD2 (5 bases each). The CDR3 contains 22 residues. Germline-derived CDR1 and CDR2 are MDHEN and SYDVKM. Trimming took 6 bases from V and 1 from J, leaving 33 bases between them. The DNA for the CDR3 is TGTGCCAGCAGCATCGACACCCTATTGCCCGGGGACCCGAACATGAACACCGGGGAGCTGTTTTTT. Its translation is CASSIDTLLPGDPNMNTGELFF.

This chain uses TRBV7-2 with TRBJ2-7; D is tentatively TRBD1 or TRBD2 (5 bases each). The length of the CDR3 is 15 residues. Trimming took 0 bases from V and 5 from J, leaving 14 bases between them. From germline, CDR1 is SGHTA and CDR2 FQGNSA. The CDR3 bases are TGTGCCAGCAGCTTAGCGATGGGACCTACTAACGAGCAGTACTTC. Protein: CASSLAMGPTNEQYF.

In its sample, this clonotype was seen many times. This CDR3 reads CAWSVGGGETQYF. CDR3 sequence (DNA): TGTGCCTGGAGTGTAGGCGGGGGGGAGACCCAGTACTTC. The V call is TRBV30, the J call TRBJ2-5; 8 bases map to TRBD2. The V gene end was trimmed by 0 bases and the J gene end by 5 bases; junction bases not matched to a gene: 2. CDR3 length: 13 amino acids. From germline, CDR1 is GTSNPN and CDR2 SVGIG (reference sequence). The complete variable domain, with remaining parts taken from reference TRBV30 and TRBJ2-5, reads SQTIHQWPATLVQPVGSPLSLECTVEGTSNPNLYWYRQAAGRGLQLLFYSVGIGQISSEVPQNLSASRPQDRQFILSSKKLLLSDSGFYLCAWSVGGGETQYFGPGTRLLVL.

There are many counts of this clonotype. The chain uses TRBV4-3 and TRBJ2-2, with unresolved D. The CDR3 has 14 residues. V lost 4 bases and J lost 5, with 11 bases in between. CDR1 is LGHNA, CDR2 YSLEER, per germline. Here the CDR3 reads CASSPVVGTGELFF. As DNA, the CDR3 is TGCGCCAGCAGCCCGGTTGTAGGTACCGGGGAGCTGTTTTTT.

V gene TRBV13 combines with J gene TRBJ2-1; D unclear. V lost 0 bases and J 7 bases, leaving 10 bases between the germline ends. Germline V gene data show CDR1 as PRHDT and CDR2 as FYEKMQ (reference sequence). The CDR3 is 14 residues long. The CDR3 loop reads CASSLGRRGNEQFF. The CDR3, as DNA: TGTGCCAGCAGCTTAGGCCGAAGAGGAAATGAGCAGTTCTTC.

With respect to this clonotype: At one boundary the junction diverges from the germline segment, which might be a read error. The chain carries TRBV28 and TRBJ1-1; D unresolved. The length of the CDR3 is 11 residues. Germline V gives CDR1 MDHEN, CDR2 SYDVKM. Here the CDR3 reads CASKSSTEGFF. The CDR3 DNA sequence: TGTGCCTCGAAGTCGAGCACTGAAGGTTTCTTT.

The table lists this clonotype with many counts. The V gene is TRBV29-1, the J gene TRBJ2-7; TRBD1 matches at 9 bases. The V segment lost 0 bases and the J segment 0 bases; nucleotides outside the gene matches: 6. From germline, CDR1 is SQVTM and CDR2 ANQGSEA. CDR3 length: 16 residues. The CDR3 loop reads CSVEDQTGGPSYEQYF. As DNA, the CDR3 is TGCAGCGTTGAAGATCAAACAGGGGGCCCCTCCTACGAGCAGTACTTC.

This clonotype was counted between two and nine times. The CDR3, as DNA: TGTGCCAGTACCTGGAGGGTACAGCGTAAGAGAGAGACCCAGTACTTC. The encoded protein is CASTWRVQRKRETQYF. The V call is TRBV7-8, the J call TRBJ2-5; perhaps TRBD2 as D (6 bases). The germline V gene has CDR1 SGHVS and CDR2 FQNEAQ. Trimming removed 9 bases from V and 4 bases from J, with 24 bases in between. The CDR3 sequence is 16 residues long.